The present T cell receptor (beta chain) was sequenced within a study of T cell clonality in common variable immunodeficiency. The study, taken as a whole, reports: In common variable immunodeficiency, TCR beta chains reportedly carried fewer deletions and N-nucleotide insertions.

This table comes from immunoSEQ multiplex PCR, and its TCRdb copy is limited to in-frame clones, with some not included. This sample comprises some 25,000 clones, none seen once only. As to this clone: The antigen remains unidentified.

Sequencing was carried out using peripheral blood mononuclear cells. This TCR derives from a human donor with common variable immunodeficiency.

Partial CDR3 DNA: TGTGCCAGCAGCTTGCATAGCGGGAGGGGAGGCGAG. As protein: CASSLHSGRGGE. In full, the CDR3 reads CASSLHSGRGGEQYF. This chain links TRBV5-6 with TRBJ2-7; 11 bases are a match to TRBD2. The read is 3 residues too short to cover the CDR3 end, so that end is filled in from the germline J gene. This CDR3 is built from 15 residues. J was trimmed by 6 bases and V by 1 base; bases with no gene match: 6. Germline V gene data show CDR1 as SGHDT and CDR2 as YYEEEE.